This T cell receptor (beta chain) emerged from a study of cytomegalovirus exposure and HLA in healthy donors. Germline V gene data show CDR1 as SGHVS and CDR2 as FNYEAQ. V gave up 2 bases and J gave up 4 bases; unmatched junction bases: 6. This CDR3 has 15 amino acids. The PCR was carried out with 60 Vbeta primers and 13 Jbeta primers. The repertoire was sequenced with immunoSEQ multiplex PCR; TCRdb's copy has only in-frame clones and lacks some. The table shows about 94,000 clones, with around two thirds occurring only once. The chain carries TRBV7-6 and TRBJ2-5; 8 bases align to TRBD1. This clonotype was sampled from a man aged 25-45 years in good health and CMV-seronegative. The sequencing input was PBMCs. The CDR3 sequence is CASSLIGRGRETQYF. The DNA for the CDR3 is TGTGCCAGCAGCTTAATCGGCAGGGGGCGAGAGACCCAGTACTTC.